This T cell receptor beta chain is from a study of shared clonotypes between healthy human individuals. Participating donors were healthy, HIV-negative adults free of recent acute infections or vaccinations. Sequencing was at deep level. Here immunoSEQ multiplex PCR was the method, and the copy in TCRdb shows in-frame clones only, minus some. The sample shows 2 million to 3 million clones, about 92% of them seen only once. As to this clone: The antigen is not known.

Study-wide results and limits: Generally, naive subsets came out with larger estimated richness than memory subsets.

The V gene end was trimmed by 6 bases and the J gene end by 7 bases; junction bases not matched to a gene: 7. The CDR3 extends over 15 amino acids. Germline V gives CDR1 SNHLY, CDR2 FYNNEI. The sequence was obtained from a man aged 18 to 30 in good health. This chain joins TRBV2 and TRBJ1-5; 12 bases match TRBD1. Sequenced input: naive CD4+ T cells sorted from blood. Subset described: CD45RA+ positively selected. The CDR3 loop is CASSWGQGAGQPQHF. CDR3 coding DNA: TGTGCCAGCAGCTGGGGACAGGGGGCAGGGCAGCCCCAGCATTTT.